The sequence of this T cell receptor beta chain was determined in a study of regulatory T cells in long-lasting Graves disease. Study information: Less than 3 months of antithyroid drugs had been taken by newly diagnosed Graves' patients. Findings and caveats of the study: Newly diagnosed Graves' patients exceeded persistent ones in TCR diversity.

This clonotype was recorded at least ten times. The antigen remains unidentified. Time point indicated: newly diagnosed GD, antithyroid drugs for less than 3 months. PBMCs were the source of the RNA used for TCR sequencing. V lost 1 base to trimming and J lost 9 bases, with 2 bases between them. This CDR3 has 10 amino acids. Germline V lookup: CDR1 SGHTS, CDR2 YDEGEE. Construction of TCR beta libraries relied on iRepertoire HTBI primers and on Arm-PCR targeting CDR3 regions. MiXCR, applied by TCRdb to the multiplex PCR reads, yields one record per CDR3 protein. The sample shows about 200,000 distinct CDR3 sequences, roughly a fifth of them seen only once. These data are also associated with another study on T cells in Graves' hyperthyroidism and ophthalmopathy. As that report states: The study used the HTBI primer set for a first-round RT-PCR of the TCR CDR3.

This TCR was recovered from a woman in her thirties with Graves disease. The rearrangement joins TRBV5-8 to TRBJ2-1; D is unresolved. This specimen consisted of peripheral blood mononuclear cells (PBMCs), obtained at new diagnosis, from a patient treated with antithyroid drugs. CDR3 sequence: CASSLFEQFF. The CDR3 DNA sequence: TGTGCCAGCAGCTTGTTTGAGCAGTTCTTC.